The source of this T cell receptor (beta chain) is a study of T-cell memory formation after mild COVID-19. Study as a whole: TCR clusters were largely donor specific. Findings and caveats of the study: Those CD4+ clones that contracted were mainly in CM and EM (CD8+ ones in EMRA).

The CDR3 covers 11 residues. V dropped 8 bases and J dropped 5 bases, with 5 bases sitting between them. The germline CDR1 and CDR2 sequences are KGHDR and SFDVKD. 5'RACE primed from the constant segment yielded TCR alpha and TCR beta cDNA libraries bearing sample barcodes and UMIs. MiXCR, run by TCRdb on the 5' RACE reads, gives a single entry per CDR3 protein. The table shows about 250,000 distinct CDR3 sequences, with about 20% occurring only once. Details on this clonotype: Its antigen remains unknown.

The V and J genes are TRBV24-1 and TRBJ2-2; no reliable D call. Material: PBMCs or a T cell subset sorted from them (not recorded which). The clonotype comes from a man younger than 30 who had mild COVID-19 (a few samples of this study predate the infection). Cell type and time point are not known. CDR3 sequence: CATIGTGELFF. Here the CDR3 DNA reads TGTGCCACCATAGGGACCGGGGAGCTGTTTTTT.